This T cell receptor beta chain comes out of a study of radiotherapy plus CTLA-4 blockade in lung cancer. Study details: Objective response was observed in roughly a sixth of patients, and disease control in approximately 33%.

Clones were sequenced by immunoSEQ multiplex PCR, and TCRdb holds only the in-frame ones, with some missing. Of tens of thousands of clones in the sample, 77% were seen once. This clone showed up just a few times. The CDR3 length is 14 residues. Trimming pared 6 bases from V and 8 bases from J, leaving 16 bases between. Germline V gives CDR1 SEHNR, CDR2 FQNEAQ (reference sequence). The sample here was peripheral blood, taken from a patient treated with radiotherapy plus ipilimumab. The chain carries TRBV7-9 and TRBJ1-4; tentatively, D is TRBD1 (6 bases). This sequence originates from a human donor with non-small cell lung cancer who had a partial response to radiotherapy plus ipilimumab. CDR3 protein: CASSRSRDTEKLFF. The CDR3, as DNA: TGTGCCAGCAGTCGATCCCGGGACACCGAAAAACTGTTTTTT. Full variable domain (remainder filled in from reference TRBV7-9 and TRBJ1-4): DTGVSQNPRHKITKRGQNVTFRCDPISEHNRLYWYRQTLGQGPEFLTYFQNEAQLEKSRLLSDRFSAERPKGSFSTLEIQRTEQGDSAMYLCASSRSRDTEKLFFGSGTQLSVL.